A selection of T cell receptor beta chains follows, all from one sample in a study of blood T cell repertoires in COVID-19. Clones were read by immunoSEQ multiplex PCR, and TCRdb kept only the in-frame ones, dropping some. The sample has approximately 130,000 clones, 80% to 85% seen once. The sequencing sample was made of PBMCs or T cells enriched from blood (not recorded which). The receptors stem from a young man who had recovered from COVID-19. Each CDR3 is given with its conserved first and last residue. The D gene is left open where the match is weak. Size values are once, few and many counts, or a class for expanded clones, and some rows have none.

DNA: TGTGCCAGCAGCTTGGCCGGGAACACTGAAGCTTTCTTT
CDR3: CASSLAGNTEAFF
J: TRBJ1-1
D: NA
V: TRBV5-4
size: NA

DNA: TGTGCCAGCAAAGGCAGGGGGAACACTGAAGCTTTCTTT
CDR3: CASKGRGNTEAFF
J: TRBJ1-1
D: NA
V: TRBV9
size: NA

DNA: TGCGCCACCTCGGGGGGGGGCCTCACAGATACGCAGTATTTT
CDR3: CATSGGGLTDTQYF
J: TRBJ2-3
D: TRBD2
V: TRBV10-2
size: once

DNA: TGTGCCAGCAGCTTAGGGGCTAGCATTGGCACAGATACGCAGTATTTT
CDR3: CASSLGASIGTDTQYF
J: TRBJ2-3
D: NA
V: TRBV11-3
size: NA

DNA: TGTGCCAGCAGCTTAGCGACAGGGGATGGCTACACCTTC
CDR3: CASSLATGDGYTF
J: TRBJ1-2
D: TRBD1
V: TRBV7-2
size: few

DNA: TGTGCCAGCAGCTTAGGAACAGTCGTCTCTGGGGCCAACGTCCTGACTTTC
CDR3: CASSLGTVVSGANVLTF
J: TRBJ2-6
D: NA
V: TRBV5-6
size: NA

DNA: TGTGCCAGCAGCTTAGGTGGGACAGATAAGTCACCCCTCCACTTT
CDR3: CASSLGGTDKSPLHF
J: TRBJ1-6
D: TRBD1
V: TRBV11-2
size: NA

DNA: TGTGCCAGCAGTTTAAACGGACAGGGGCCGACTGGGGCCAACGTCCTGACTTTC
CDR3: CASSLNGQGPTGANVLTF
J: TRBJ2-6
D: TRBD1
V: TRBV27
size: NA

DNA: TGCAGTGCTAGTGGCGGGGCGGGTATGGAGACCCAGTACTTC
CDR3: CSASGGAGMETQYF
J: TRBJ2-5
D: NA
V: TRBV20-1
size: once

DNA: TGTGCCAGCAGCTGGGACAGGGGTTCACCCCTCCACTTT
CDR3: CASSWDRGSPLHF
J: TRBJ1-6
D: TRBD1
V: TRBV7-9
size: few

DNA: TGTGCCAGCAGTGACGCAGGGGGTGGGCCGACGAACACCGGGGAGCTGTTTTTT
CDR3: CASSDAGGGPTNTGELFF
J: TRBJ2-2
D: TRBD1
V: TRBV2
size: NA

DNA: TGTGCCAGCAGCCAAGATAGCCAACAACTTACGGATGAGCAGTTCTTC
CDR3: CASSQDSQQLTDEQFF
J: TRBJ2-1
D: NA
V: TRBV4-2
size: NA

DNA: TGCAGCGTCACAGGGGGCTATGGCTACACCTTC
CDR3: CSVTGGYGYTF
J: TRBJ1-2
D: TRBD1
V: TRBV29-1
size: NA

DNA: TGTGCCAGCAGCTGGCAGGGGGGCGACACCGGGGAGCTGTTTTTT
CDR3: CASSWQGGDTGELFF
J: TRBJ2-2
D: NA
V: TRBV5-4
size: few

DNA: TGTGCTAGTGGTTTCTTGGGGACTAGCGGGGGGAGAATGGAGACCCAGTACTTC
CDR3: CASGFLGTSGGRMETQYF
J: TRBJ2-5
D: TRBD2
V: TRBV12-5
size: NA

DNA: TGCGCCAGCAGCTTTGGTCAGGGTGCAACTAATGAAAAACTGTTTTTT
CDR3: CASSFGQGATNEKLFF
J: TRBJ1-4
D: NA
V: TRBV5-1
size: NA

DNA: TGCAGCGTTGTTGAGGGGACAGCGAACACTGAAGCTTTCTTT
CDR3: CSVVEGTANTEAFF
J: TRBJ1-1
D: TRBD1
V: TRBV29-1
size: NA

DNA: TGTGCCAGCAGCCAATCCGGGGCTGGAAACACCATATATTTT
CDR3: CASSQSGAGNTIYF
J: TRBJ1-3
D: NA
V: TRBV3-1/TRBV3-2
size: NA

DNA: TGTGCCAGCGTTCTTAGCGGAGGAAAAAACATTCAGTACTTC
CDR3: CASVLSGGKNIQYF
J: TRBJ2-4
D: NA
V: TRBV11-2
size: NA

DNA: TGTGCCAGCAGCTTAAATCCAGTATCCCTCGCGAACACCGGGGAGCTGTTTTTT
CDR3: CASSLNPVSLANTGELFF
J: TRBJ2-2
D: NA
V: TRBV7-9
size: NA

DNA: TGTGCCAGCAGTCGGACAGGCGGGCACACTGAAGCTTTCTTT
CDR3: CASSRTGGHTEAFF
J: TRBJ1-1
D: TRBD1
V: TRBV27
size: NA

DNA: TGCGCCAGCAGCTTGGTTGAGGGCGCGAACACTGAAGCTTTCTTT
CDR3: CASSLVEGANTEAFF
J: TRBJ1-1
D: NA
V: TRBV5-1
size: NA

DNA: TGCGCCAGCAGCCAAGGTGTCAGGATCTCTGGAAACACCATATATTTT
CDR3: CASSQGVRISGNTIYF
J: TRBJ1-3
D: NA
V: TRBV4-1
size: NA

DNA: TGCGCCAGCAGTGAGTCGCGCGCGACTGAAGCTTTCTTT
CDR3: CASSESRATEAFF
J: TRBJ1-1
D: NA
V: TRBV10-1
size: many

DNA: TGTGCCAGTAGTATTGGGGGAGGGGCACTCCGGAATGAAGCTTTCTTT
CDR3: CASSIGGGALRNEAFF
J: TRBJ1-1
D: NA
V: TRBV19
size: NA

DNA: TGTGCCAGCAGGGGTTGGGGCGGGGGCGGGGAGACCCAGTACTTC
CDR3: CASRGWGGGGETQYF
J: TRBJ2-5
D: NA
V: TRBV27
size: NA

DNA: TGTGCCAGCAGCCAAGGGCCGGGGGGTCAAGAGACCCAGTACTTC
CDR3: CASSQGPGGQETQYF
J: TRBJ2-5
D: TRBD2
V: TRBV4-2
size: NA

DNA: TGTGCCAGTAGCCGGGACTCCTTGGGAAACACCATATATTTT
CDR3: CASSRDSLGNTIYF
J: TRBJ1-3
D: NA
V: TRBV19
size: NA

DNA: TGTGCCAGCTCACCCCAAGATCCCGGGGAACAAGAGACCCAGTACTTC
CDR3: CASSPQDPGEQETQYF
J: TRBJ2-5
D: NA
V: TRBV18
size: NA

DNA: TGTGCCAGCAGCTTAAGTAGCGGAAAAGCCTACGAGCAGTACTTC
CDR3: CASSLSSGKAYEQYF
J: TRBJ2-7
D: NA
V: TRBV7-9
size: NA

DNA: TGTGCCAGTAGTATAGGCGGGGGAGGGCCAGATACGCAGTATTTT
CDR3: CASSIGGGGPDTQYF
J: TRBJ2-3
D: TRBD2
V: TRBV19
size: NA

DNA: TGTGCCAGCAGTTTTGGGACAGGGACCACCGGGGAGCTGTTTTTT
CDR3: CASSFGTGTTGELFF
J: TRBJ2-2
D: TRBD1
V: TRBV3-1/TRBV3-2
size: once

DNA: TGCGCCAGCAGCCCGGACAGTGCCTCCTACGAGCAGTACTTC
CDR3: CASSPDSASYEQYF
J: TRBJ2-7
D: NA
V: TRBV5-1
size: medium-sized

DNA: TGCGCCAGCAGCTTGTCCCCCGGGACAGGGGTTTTGAATGAGCAGTTCTTC
CDR3: CASSLSPGTGVLNEQFF
J: TRBJ2-1
D: TRBD1
V: TRBV5-1
size: few

DNA: TGTGCCAGCAGTTCCCTAGCGGGGGTCTACAATGAGCAGTTCTTC
CDR3: CASSSLAGVYNEQFF
J: TRBJ2-1
D: TRBD2
V: TRBV6-5
size: NA

DNA: TGTGCCAGCAGTGAAGAGGGACAGGGGGCTGGATCACCCCTCCACTTT
CDR3: CASSEEGQGAGSPLHF
J: TRBJ1-6
D: TRBD1
V: TRBV6-1
size: NA

DNA: TGCGCCAGCAGCCTTAGGACAGGGAACACCGGGGAGCTGTTTTTT
CDR3: CASSLRTGNTGELFF
J: TRBJ2-2
D: TRBD1
V: TRBV5-1
size: NA

DNA: TGTGCCAGTAGTAAAACATTCCGGGGCGGGGGAGAGACCCAGTACTTC
CDR3: CASSKTFRGGGETQYF
J: TRBJ2-5
D: TRBD2
V: TRBV19
size: NA

DNA: TGTGCCAGCAGCCAAGACCCGGGAGGTTCACCCCTCCACTTT
CDR3: CASSQDPGGSPLHF
J: TRBJ1-6
D: NA
V: TRBV6-5
size: many

DNA: TGTGCCTGGAGTGTACAGGTCTACGAGCAGTACTTC
CDR3: CAWSVQVYEQYF
J: TRBJ2-7
D: NA
V: TRBV30
size: NA

DNA: TGCGCCAGCAGCTTCGACTTTGAAAAACTGTTTTTT
CDR3: CASSFDFEKLFF
J: TRBJ1-4
D: NA
V: TRBV5-1
size: NA

DNA: TGTGCCACCAGTGGAGGACAGGGTGAGACCCAGTACTTC
CDR3: CATSGGQGETQYF
J: TRBJ2-5
D: TRBD1
V: TRBV24-1
size: NA

DNA: TGTGCCAGCAGCTTAACAGGGCGAGAGACCCAGTACTTC
CDR3: CASSLTGRETQYF
J: TRBJ2-5
D: NA
V: TRBV11-2
size: NA

DNA: TGTGCCAGCAGTGACATGGGGCCCGCTGAAGCTTTCTTT
CDR3: CASSDMGPAEAFF
J: TRBJ1-1
D: NA
V: TRBV25-1
size: NA

DNA: TGTGCCAGCAGTTCTGTAGGGGAAAGGGCTAACTATGGCTACACCTTC
CDR3: CASSSVGERANYGYTF
J: TRBJ1-2
D: NA
V: TRBV28
size: NA

DNA: TGTGCCAGCAGCCCCGGGGACAGGGCTGGGGTAGGCTACACCTTC
CDR3: CASSPGDRAGVGYTF
J: TRBJ1-2
D: TRBD1
V: TRBV7-6
size: NA